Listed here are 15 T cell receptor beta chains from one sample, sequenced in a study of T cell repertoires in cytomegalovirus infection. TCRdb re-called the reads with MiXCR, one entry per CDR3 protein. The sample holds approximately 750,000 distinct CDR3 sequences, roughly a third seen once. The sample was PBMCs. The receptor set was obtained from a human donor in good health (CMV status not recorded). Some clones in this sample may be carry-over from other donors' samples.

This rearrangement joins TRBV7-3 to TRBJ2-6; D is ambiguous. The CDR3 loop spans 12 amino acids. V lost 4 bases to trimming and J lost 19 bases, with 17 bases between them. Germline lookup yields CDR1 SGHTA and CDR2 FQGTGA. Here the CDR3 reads CASSSVANGRTF. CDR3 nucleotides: TGTGCCAGCAGCTCCGTGGCCAACGGCCGTACTTTC.

The CDR3 reads CASSQDTGEVTEAFF. As DNA, the CDR3 is TGTGCCAGCAGCCAAGATACAGGGGAGGTAACTGAAGCTTTCTTT. The chain employs TRBV4-2 and TRBJ1-1, with 7 nucleotides matching TRBD1. CDR1 is LGHNA, CDR2 YNFKEQ, per germline. The V segment lost 0 bases and the J segment 5 bases; nucleotides outside the gene matches: 6. The CDR3 sequence is 15 residues long.

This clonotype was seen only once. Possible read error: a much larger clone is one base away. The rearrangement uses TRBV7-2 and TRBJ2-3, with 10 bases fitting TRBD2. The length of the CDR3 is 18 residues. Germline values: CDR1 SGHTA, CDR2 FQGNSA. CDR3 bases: TGTGCCAGCAGCTTAGCGTGGACTAGCGGAGGGATAGAGGATACGCATTATTTT. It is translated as CASSLAWTSGGIEDTHYF.

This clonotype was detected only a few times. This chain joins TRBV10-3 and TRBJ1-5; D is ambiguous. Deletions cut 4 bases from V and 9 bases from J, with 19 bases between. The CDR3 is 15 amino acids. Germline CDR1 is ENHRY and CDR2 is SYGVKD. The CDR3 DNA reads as TGTGCCATCAGTGGGTCCGATGAACTCAGGCTGCCCCAGCATTTT. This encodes CAISGSDELRLPQHF.

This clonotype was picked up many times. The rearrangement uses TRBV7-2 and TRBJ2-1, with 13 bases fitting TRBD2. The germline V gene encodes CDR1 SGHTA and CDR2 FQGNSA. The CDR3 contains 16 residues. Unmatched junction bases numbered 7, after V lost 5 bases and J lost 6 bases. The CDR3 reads CASSPRTSGRPNEQFF. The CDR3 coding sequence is TGTGCCAGCAGCCCCCGGACTAGCGGGAGACCCAATGAGCAGTTCTTC.

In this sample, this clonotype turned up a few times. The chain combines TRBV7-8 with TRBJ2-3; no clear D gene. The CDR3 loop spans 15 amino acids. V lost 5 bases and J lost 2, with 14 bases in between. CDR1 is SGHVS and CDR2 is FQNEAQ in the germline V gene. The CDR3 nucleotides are TGTGCCAGCAGCACCCGTGGTTTTACCACAGATACGCAGTATTTT. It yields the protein CASSTRGFTTDTQYF.

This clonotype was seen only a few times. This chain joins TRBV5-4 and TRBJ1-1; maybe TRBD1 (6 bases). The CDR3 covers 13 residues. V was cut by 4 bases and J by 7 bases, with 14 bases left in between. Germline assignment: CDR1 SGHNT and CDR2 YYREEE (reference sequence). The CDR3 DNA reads TGTGCCAGCAGCGTGGACAGTCGAATTGAAGCTTTCTTT. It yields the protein CASSVDSRIEAFF.

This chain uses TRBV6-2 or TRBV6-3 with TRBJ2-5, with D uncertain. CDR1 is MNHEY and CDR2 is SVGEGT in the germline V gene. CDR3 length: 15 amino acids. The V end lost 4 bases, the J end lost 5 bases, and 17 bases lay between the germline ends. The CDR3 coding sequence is TGTGCCAGCAGTTCTCGCCTAATAATAGGGGAGACCCAGTACTTC. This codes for CASSSRLIIGETQYF.

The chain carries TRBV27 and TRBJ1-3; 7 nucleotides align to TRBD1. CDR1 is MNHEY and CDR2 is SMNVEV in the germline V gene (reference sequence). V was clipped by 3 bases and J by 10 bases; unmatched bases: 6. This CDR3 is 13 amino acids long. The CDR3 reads CASSLRGQKTIYF. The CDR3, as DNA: TGTGCCAGCAGTTTGAGGGGACAGAAGACCATATATTTT.

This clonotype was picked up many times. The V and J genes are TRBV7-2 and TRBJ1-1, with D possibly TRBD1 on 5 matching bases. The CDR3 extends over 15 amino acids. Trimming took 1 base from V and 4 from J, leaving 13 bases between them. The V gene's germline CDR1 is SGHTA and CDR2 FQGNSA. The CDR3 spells CASSLGQGLGTEAFF. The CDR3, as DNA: TGTGCCAGCAGCTTAGGGCAGGGCTTGGGCACTGAAGCTTTCTTT.

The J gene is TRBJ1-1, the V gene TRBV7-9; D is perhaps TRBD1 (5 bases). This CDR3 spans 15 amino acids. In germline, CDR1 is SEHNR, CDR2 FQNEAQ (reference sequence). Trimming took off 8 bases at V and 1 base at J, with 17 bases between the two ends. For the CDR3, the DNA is TGTGCCAGCCAAGAGAGGGGAGCCGCGAACACTGAAGCTTTCTTT. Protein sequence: CASQERGAANTEAFF.

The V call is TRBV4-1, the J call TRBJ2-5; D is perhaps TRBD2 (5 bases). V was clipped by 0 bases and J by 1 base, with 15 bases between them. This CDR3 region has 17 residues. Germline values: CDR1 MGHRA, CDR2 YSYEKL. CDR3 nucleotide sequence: TGCGCCAGCAGCCAAGATACGAACGGGGTGGGCCAAGAGACCCAGTACTTC. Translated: CASSQDTNGVGQETQYF.

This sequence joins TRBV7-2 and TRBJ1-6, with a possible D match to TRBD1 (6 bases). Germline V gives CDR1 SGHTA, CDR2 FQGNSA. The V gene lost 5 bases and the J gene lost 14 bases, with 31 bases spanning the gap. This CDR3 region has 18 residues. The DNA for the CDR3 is TGTGCCAGCAGCCTCATCGGGACACGGTCCATCTCAGAGGAGGCCCTCCACTTT. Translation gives CASSLIGTRSISEEALHF.

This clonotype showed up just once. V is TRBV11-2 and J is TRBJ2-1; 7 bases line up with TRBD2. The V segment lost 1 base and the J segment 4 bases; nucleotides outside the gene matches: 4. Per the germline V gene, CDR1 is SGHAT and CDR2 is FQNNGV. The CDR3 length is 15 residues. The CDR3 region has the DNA TGTGCCAGCAGCTTAGCGGGGGGAATTTACAATGAGCAGTTCTTC. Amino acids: CASSLAGGIYNEQFF.

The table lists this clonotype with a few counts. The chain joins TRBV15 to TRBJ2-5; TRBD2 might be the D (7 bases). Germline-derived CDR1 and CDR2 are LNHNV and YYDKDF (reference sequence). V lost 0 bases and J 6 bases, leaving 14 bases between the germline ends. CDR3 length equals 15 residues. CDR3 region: CATSRDSGGGKTQYF. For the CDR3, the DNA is TGTGCCACCAGCAGAGATTCGGGGGGCGGAAAGACCCAGTACTTC.